This entry concerns a single T cell receptor (beta chain). No antigen is known for it. The data were obtained in a study of cytomegalovirus exposure and HLA in healthy donors. Points from the study as a whole: Overall, about 160 TCR beta chains were annotated as cytomegalovirus-associated. Sequencing probably produced one cluster of sequence variants that were highly shared. In a later analysis, most CMV-associated TCR beta chains appeared HLA-restricted.

The V and J ends lost 8 bases and 2 bases respectively, with 16 bases between them. The CDR3 runs to 14 residues. Germline V CDR1 and CDR2: SQVTM, ANQGSEA. PCR used 60 Vbeta primers and 13 Jbeta primers. As originally analysed: A follow-up analysis tallied tens of millions of unique TCR beta chains, roughly 11 million shared. TCRdb's copy holds only in-frame clones and misses some; the assay was immunoSEQ multiplex PCR. The V and J calls and clone size are taken from that table; D and trimming were inferred from the DNA. The repertoire holds around 67,000 clones, with roughly 72% as singletons. Sequencing was performed on PBMCs. This sequence originates from a woman in her twenties or thirties in good health and CMV-seropositive. This chain links TRBV29-1 with TRBJ1-3; possibly TRBD1 for D (6 bases). The CDR3 nucleotides read TGCAGCTCCCGCCACCGGACAGCTGGAAACACCATATATTTT. Its protein is CSSRHRTAGNTIYF.